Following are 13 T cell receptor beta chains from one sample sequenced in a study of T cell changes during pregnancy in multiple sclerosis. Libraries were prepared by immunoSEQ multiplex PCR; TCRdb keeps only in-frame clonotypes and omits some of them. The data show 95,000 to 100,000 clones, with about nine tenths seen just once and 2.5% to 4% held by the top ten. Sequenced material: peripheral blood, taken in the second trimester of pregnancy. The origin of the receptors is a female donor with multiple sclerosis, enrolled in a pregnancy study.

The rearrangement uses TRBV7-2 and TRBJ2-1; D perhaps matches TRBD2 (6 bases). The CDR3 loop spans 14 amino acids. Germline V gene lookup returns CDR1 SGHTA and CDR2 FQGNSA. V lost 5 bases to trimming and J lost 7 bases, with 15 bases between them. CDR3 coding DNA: TGTGCCAGCAGCCCCCGGGACTCCCCAAATGAGCAGTTCTTC. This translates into CASSPRDSPNEQFF. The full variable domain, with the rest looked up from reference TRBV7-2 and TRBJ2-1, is GAGVSQSPSNKVTEKGKDVELRCDPISGHTALYWYRQSLGQGLEFLIYFQGNSAPDKSGLPSDRFSAERTGGSVSTLTIQRTQQEDSAVYLCASSPRDSPNEQFFGPGTRLTVL.

The CDR3 protein is CAWSEVGQWYQETQYF. CDR3 DNA sequence: TGTGCCTGGAGCGAGGTGGGACAGTGGTACCAAGAGACCCAGTACTTC. The genes are TRBV30 and TRBJ2-5; 7 nucleotides align to TRBD1. Germline values: CDR1 GTSNPN, CDR2 SVGIG (reference sequence). The CDR3 spans 16 residues. The junction had 10 bases not matched to a gene; V was cut back by 3 bases and J by 0 bases.

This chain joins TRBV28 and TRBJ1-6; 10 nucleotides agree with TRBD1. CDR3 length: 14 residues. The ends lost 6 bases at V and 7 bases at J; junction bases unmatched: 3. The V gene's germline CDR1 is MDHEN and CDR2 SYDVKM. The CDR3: CASSAGQGNSPLHF. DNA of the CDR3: TGTGCCAGCAGCGCGGGACAGGGGAATTCACCCCTCCACTTT.

CDR3 DNA sequence: TGTGCCAGCACCGAAGGGGGAAACACTGAAGCTTTCTTT. This gives the protein CASTEGGNTEAFF. The rearrangement joins TRBV7-9 to TRBJ1-1; possible D gene TRBD1, 6 bases. CDR3 length equals 13 residues. CDR1 and CDR2 (germline): SEHNR, FQNEAQ (reference sequence). V was cut by 7 bases and J by 2 bases, with 11 bases left in between.

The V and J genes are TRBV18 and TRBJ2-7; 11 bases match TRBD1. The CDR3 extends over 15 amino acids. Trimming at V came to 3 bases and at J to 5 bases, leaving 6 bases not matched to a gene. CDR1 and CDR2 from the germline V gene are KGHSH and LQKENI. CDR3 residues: CASSPGGQGADEQYF. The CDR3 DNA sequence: TGTGCCAGCTCACCCGGCGGACAGGGGGCAGACGAGCAGTACTTC. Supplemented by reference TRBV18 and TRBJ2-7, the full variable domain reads NAGVMQNPRHLVRRRGQEARLRCSPMKGHSHVYWYRQLPEEGLKFMVYLQKENIIDESGMPKERFSAEFPKEGPSILRIQQVVRGDSAAYFCASSPGGQGADEQYFGPGTRLTVT.

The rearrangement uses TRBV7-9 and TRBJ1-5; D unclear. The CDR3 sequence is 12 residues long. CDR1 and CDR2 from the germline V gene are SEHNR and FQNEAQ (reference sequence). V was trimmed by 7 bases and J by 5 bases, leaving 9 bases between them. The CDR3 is CASKAADQPQHF. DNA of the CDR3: TGTGCCAGCAAGGCCGCGGATCAGCCCCAGCATTTT.

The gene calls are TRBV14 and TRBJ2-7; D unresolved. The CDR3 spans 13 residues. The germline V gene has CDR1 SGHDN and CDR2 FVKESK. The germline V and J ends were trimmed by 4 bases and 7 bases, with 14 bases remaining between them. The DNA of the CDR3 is TGTGCCAGCAGCCCCCGATGGTTCGGGGAGCAGTACTTC. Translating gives CASSPRWFGEQYF.

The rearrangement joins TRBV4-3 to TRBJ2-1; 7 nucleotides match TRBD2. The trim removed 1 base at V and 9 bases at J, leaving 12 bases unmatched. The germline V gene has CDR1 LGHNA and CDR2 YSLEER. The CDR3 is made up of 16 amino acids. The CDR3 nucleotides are TGCGCCAGCAGCCAAGGGAGCGGGGACCCTTTTAGTGAGCAGTTCTTC. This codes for CASSQGSGDPFSEQFF.

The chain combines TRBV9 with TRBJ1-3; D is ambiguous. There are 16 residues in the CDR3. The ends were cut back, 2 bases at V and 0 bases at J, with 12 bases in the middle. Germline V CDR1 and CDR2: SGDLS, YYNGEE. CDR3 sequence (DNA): TGTGCCAGCAGCGTGAGCGGCTTGGTCTCTGGAAACACCATATATTTT. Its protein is CASSVSGLVSGNTIYF.

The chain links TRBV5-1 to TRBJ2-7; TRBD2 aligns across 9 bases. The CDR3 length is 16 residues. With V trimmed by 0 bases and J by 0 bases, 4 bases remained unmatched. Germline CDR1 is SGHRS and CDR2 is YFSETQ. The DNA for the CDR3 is TGCGCCAGCAGCTTGGAGATTAGCGGGAGCTCCTACGAGCAGTACTTC. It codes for CASSLEISGSSYEQYF.

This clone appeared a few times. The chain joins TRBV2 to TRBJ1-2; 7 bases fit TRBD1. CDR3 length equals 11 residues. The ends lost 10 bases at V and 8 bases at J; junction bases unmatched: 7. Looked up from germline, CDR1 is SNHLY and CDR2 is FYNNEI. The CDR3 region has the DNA TGTGCCAACCAGGGGGGTACCGGCTACACCTTC. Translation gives CANQGGTGYTF.

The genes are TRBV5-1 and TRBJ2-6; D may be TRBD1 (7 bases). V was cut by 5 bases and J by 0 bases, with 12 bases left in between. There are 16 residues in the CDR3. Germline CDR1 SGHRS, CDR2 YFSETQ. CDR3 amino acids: CASREGAGSGANVLTF. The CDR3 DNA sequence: TGCGCCAGCAGGGAGGGGGCGGGCTCTGGGGCCAACGTCCTGACTTTC.

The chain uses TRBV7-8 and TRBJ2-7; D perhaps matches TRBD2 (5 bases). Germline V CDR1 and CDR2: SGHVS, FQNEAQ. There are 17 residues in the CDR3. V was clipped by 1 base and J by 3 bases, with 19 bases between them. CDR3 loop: CASSLVGSNHLVYEQYF. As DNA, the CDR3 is TGTGCCAGCAGCTTAGTGGGGAGTAACCACCTAGTCTACGAGCAGTACTTC. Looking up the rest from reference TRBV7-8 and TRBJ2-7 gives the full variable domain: GAGVSQSPRYKVAKRGQDVALRCDPISGHVSLFWYQQALGQGPEFLTYFQNEAQLDKSGLPSDRFFAERPEGSVSTLKIQRTQQEDSAVYLCASSLVGSNHLVYEQYFGPGTRLTVT.